The rows below give T cell receptor beta chains drawn from one sample of a study of blood T cells in healthy people across ages. TCRdb re-called the 5' RACE reads with MiXCR, one entry per CDR3 protein. The sample shows 1,300,000 or so distinct CDR3 sequences, approximately 59% of them seen only once. Source material: blood. The source is a man younger than 30 in good health. Both conserved end residues are part of each CDR3. A D gene is named only where the DNA matches it firmly. The size of a clone is reported for some rows only, either as once, few or many, or as a class for expanded clones.

CDR3 protein | CDR3 DNA | clone size | V gene | D gene | J gene
CSAREGGHEQYF | TGCAGTGCTAGGGAGGGGGGCCACGAGCAGTACTTC | NA | TRBV20-1 | NA | TRBJ2-7
CASSYSTGAASSPLHF | TGTGCCAGCAGTTACTCGACAGGGGCCGCGAGCTCACCCCTCCACTTT | NA | TRBV6-5 | TRBD1 | TRBJ1-6
CASAMDEGTNEKLFF | TGTGCCAGCGCAATGGATGAGGGGACGAATGAAAAACTGTTTTTT | NA | TRBV9 | NA | TRBJ1-4
CASSPSDRVVYEQYF | TGTGCCAGCAGCCCCTCGGACAGGGTCGTCTACGAGCAGTACTTC | NA | TRBV9 | TRBD1 | TRBJ2-7
CASSQGTGQGKAFF | TGCGCCAGCAGCCAAGGAACCGGACAGGGTAAAGCTTTCTTT | NA | TRBV4-3 | TRBD1 | TRBJ1-1
CASSPSFVGDYEQYF | TGTGCCAGCAGTCCGTCATTCGTCGGGGACTACGAGCAGTACTTC | NA | TRBV6-2/TRBV6-3 | NA | TRBJ2-7
CASSGNREGYTF | TGTGCCAGCAGTGGAAACAGGGAAGGCTACACCTTC | NA | TRBV25-1 | NA | TRBJ1-2
CASSESLDSLSYEQYF | TGCGCCAGCAGTGAGTCGTTAGACAGCTTATCCTACGAGCAGTACTTC | few | TRBV10-2 | NA | TRBJ2-7
CSAREAPGATEAFF | TGCAGTGCTAGAGAGGCCCCAGGGGCCACTGAAGCTTTCTTT | NA | TRBV20-1 | NA | TRBJ1-1
CATSRARGANTGELFF | TGTGCCACCAGCAGAGCCCGAGGAGCGAACACCGGGGAGCTGTTTTTT | NA | TRBV15 | NA | TRBJ2-2
CASSTRTGRDTEAFF | TGCGCCAGCAGCACCCGGACAGGGAGAGACACTGAAGCTTTCTTT | NA | TRBV5-1 | TRBD1 | TRBJ1-1
CASRSGGNTDTQYF | TGTGCCAGCAGAAGCGGGGGGAACACAGATACGCAGTATTTT | NA | TRBV28 | TRBD2 | TRBJ2-3
CASSFWARTDTQYF | TGTGCCAGCAGTTTTTGGGCCCGCACAGATACGCAGTATTTT | NA | TRBV27 | NA | TRBJ2-3
CASSQVRFPGGRTGELFF | TGTGCCAGCAGCCAAGTTCGTTTTCCGGGGGGCCGGACCGGGGAGCTGTTTTTT | NA | TRBV3-1 | NA | TRBJ2-2
CANGQGESNSPLHF | TGTGCCAACGGACAGGGAGAGAGTAATTCACCCCTCCACTTT | NA | TRBV10-3 | TRBD1 | TRBJ1-6
CATSREKAGGLNEQFF | TGTGCCACCAGCAGAGAAAAAGCGGGGGGGCTTAATGAGCAGTTCTTC | NA | TRBV15 | TRBD2 | TRBJ2-1
CSARPTSGRERDKNIQYF | TGCAGTGCTAGACCGACTAGCGGGAGGGAGCGGGACAAAAACATTCAGTACTTC | few | TRBV20-1 | TRBD2 | TRBJ2-4
CASSSPRMVAFMNTEAFF | TGTGCCAGCAGCTCGCCCCGGATGGTCGCGTTCATGAACACTGAAGCTTTCTTT | NA | TRBV7-6 | NA | TRBJ1-1
CASSQVPGLKETQYF | TGCGCCAGCAGCCAAGTCCCCGGCCTCAAAGAGACCCAGTACTTC | NA | TRBV4-1 | NA | TRBJ2-5
CASSPGTVFYEQYF | TGCGCCAGCAGCCCCGGGACAGTTTTTTACGAGCAGTACTTC | few | TRBV4-1 | TRBD1 | TRBJ2-7
CASSWGGEQYF | TGTGCCAGCAGTTGGGGAGGGGAGCAGTACTTC | many | TRBV12-3/TRBV12-4 | TRBD2 | TRBJ2-7
CASIEPRTAPYEQYF | TGTGCCAGCATCGAACCTCGGACAGCTCCCTACGAGCAGTACTTC | NA | TRBV2 | NA | TRBJ2-7
CASSGGARFRGFGYEQYF | TGCGCCAGCAGCGGGGGGGCACGATTTCGGGGATTTGGCTACGAGCAGTACTTC | NA | TRBV5-1 | NA | TRBJ2-7
CGSRMKGWGEQYF | TGTGGCAGCAGGATGAAGGGGTGGGGCGAGCAGTACTTC | NA | TRBV12-3/TRBV12-4 | NA | TRBJ2-7
CASGWGTEAFF | TGTGCCAGCGGCTGGGGGACTGAAGCTTTCTTT | NA | TRBV12-3/TRBV12-4 | NA | TRBJ1-1
CASRLSLSQNYYGYTF | TGTGCCAGCAGGCTCTCACTATCGCAGAATTACTATGGCTACACCTTC | NA | TRBV28 | NA | TRBJ1-2
CASSLAPGTGANVLTF | TGCGCCAGCAGCTTGGCCCCAGGGACTGGGGCCAACGTCCTGACTTTC | few | TRBV5-1 | NA | TRBJ2-6
CSVEEAGFNTGELFF | TGCAGCGTTGAAGAGGCAGGGTTCAACACCGGGGAGCTGTTTTTT | NA | TRBV29-1 | NA | TRBJ2-2
CSASGLEYEQYF | TGCAGCGCTTCTGGACTCGAGTACGAGCAGTACTTC | few | TRBV29-1 | NA | TRBJ2-7
CASSMDYGKETQYF | TGTGCCAGCAGCATGGACTATGGCAAAGAGACCCAGTACTTC | NA | TRBV13 | NA | TRBJ2-5
CASSVGRSYGYTF | TGTGCCAGCAGTGTAGGCAGGAGCTATGGCTACACCTTC | NA | TRBV27 | NA | TRBJ1-2
CASSQESGPGSPPHF | TGTGCCAGCAGCCAAGAAAGCGGGCCGGGTTCACCCCCCCACTTT | NA | TRBV14 | NA | TRBJ1-6
CASSPPVRAQYNEQFF | TGTGCCAGCTCACCACCGGTGCGGGCCCAGTACAATGAGCAGTTCTTC | NA | TRBV18 | NA | TRBJ2-1
CASSHGTSGYTGELFF | TGTGCCAGCAGCCATGGGACTAGCGGATACACCGGGGAGCTGTTTTTT | NA | TRBV4-2 | TRBD2 | TRBJ2-2
CASSSDHGRGYEQYF | TGTGCCAGCAGCTCTGACCATGGGAGAGGTTACGAGCAGTACTTC | NA | TRBV11-2 | NA | TRBJ2-7
CASRDDYEQYF | TGCGCCAGCAGGGACGACTACGAGCAGTACTTC | NA | TRBV10-1 | NA | TRBJ2-7
CASSFPSGGLQETQYF | TGTGCCAGCAGCTTCCCCAGCGGGGGCTTACAAGAGACCCAGTACTTC | few | TRBV7-6 | TRBD2 | TRBJ2-5
CSANSGSYEQYF | TGCAGTGCAAATAGCGGGAGTTACGAGCAGTACTTC | few | TRBV20-1 | TRBD2 | TRBJ2-7
CASDRTANTGELFF | TGTGCCAGCGACCGGACAGCGAACACCGGGGAGCTGTTTTTT | NA | TRBV6-2/TRBV6-3 | NA | TRBJ2-2
CASSQDRGQGPGYGYTF | TGCGCCAGCAGCCAAGATAGGGGACAGGGGCCCGGCTATGGCTACACCTTC | NA | TRBV4-1 | TRBD1 | TRBJ1-2
CSAREPGSYGYTF | TGCAGTGCTAGAGAACCGGGGAGCTATGGCTACACCTTC | NA | TRBV20-1 | NA | TRBJ1-2
CASRSGGDEQFF | TGTGCCAGCCGCTCAGGGGGCGATGAGCAGTTCTTC | few | TRBV7-9 | TRBD1 | TRBJ2-1
CSARIRDRPNQPQHF | TGCAGTGCTAGAATCCGGGACAGGCCTAATCAGCCCCAGCATTTT | NA | TRBV20-1 | TRBD1 | TRBJ1-5
CASRPGHRGAKYEQYF | TGTGCCAGCAGGCCGGGTCACAGGGGCGCGAAATACGAGCAGTACTTC | few | TRBV11-1 | TRBD1 | TRBJ2-7
CASSLWDRVYEQYF | TGTGCCAGCAGTTTGTGGGACAGGGTTTACGAGCAGTACTTC | few | TRBV28 | TRBD1 | TRBJ2-7
CASSSAFPRDEQFF | TGTGCCAGCAGTTCCGCCTTCCCGCGGGATGAGCAGTTCTTC | NA | TRBV12-3/TRBV12-4 | NA | TRBJ2-1
CSVVRGSDEQFF | TGCAGCGTTGTACGGGGTTCCGATGAGCAGTTCTTC | NA | TRBV29-1 | NA | TRBJ2-1
CASSPRVGGPYEQYF | TGTGCCAGCAGTCCCCGAGTGGGAGGACCCTACGAGCAGTACTTC | NA | TRBV28 | NA | TRBJ2-7
CASSLSFPVDSSNQPQHF | TGTGCCAGCAGTTTATCTTTCCCCGTGGACAGCAGCAATCAGCCCCAGCATTTT | once | TRBV27 | NA | TRBJ1-5
CASSPPTYPSYEQYF | TGCGCCAGCAGCCCCCCGACGTACCCATCCTACGAGCAGTACTTC | NA | TRBV5-1 | NA | TRBJ2-7
CAIRSSANTGELFF | TGTGCCATCAGATCTAGCGCGAACACCGGGGAGCTGTTTTTT | NA | TRBV10-3 | NA | TRBJ2-2
CSATQISRGGFYNEQFF | TGCAGTGCCACACAGATCAGTCGTGGCGGGTTTTACAATGAGCAGTTCTTC | NA | TRBV20-1 | NA | TRBJ2-1
CASSVLEGTYEQYF | TGCGCCAGCAGTGTGTTAGAAGGAACCTACGAGCAGTACTTC | NA | TRBV5-1 | NA | TRBJ2-7
CASSLVTGPDYGYTF | TGTGCCAGCAGCTTAGTCACGGGGCCGGACTATGGCTACACCTTC | NA | TRBV7-9 | NA | TRBJ1-2
CASVLVGGEGETQYF | TGTGCCAGCGTTCTAGTGGGGGGAGAAGGGGAGACCCAGTACTTC | NA | TRBV2 | NA | TRBJ2-5